What follows are 9 T cell receptor beta chains derived from one specimen sequenced in a study of shared clonotypes between healthy human individuals. Clones were read by immunoSEQ multiplex PCR, and TCRdb kept only the in-frame ones, dropping some. The sample holds about 2.3 million clones; 85% to 95% are singletons and the top ten take around 0.4%. Sequencing input: naive CD4+ T cells from PBMCs. As for subset: CD45RA+ positively selected. These receptors all come from a young man in good health. Some clones in this sample may be carry-over from other donors' samples.

The chain joins TRBV21-1 to TRBJ1-2; the DNA was not used to check the table's D call, TRBD1. TRBV21-1 has pseudogene status. There are 15 residues in the CDR3. In nucleotides, the CDR3 is TGTGCCAGCAGCAAAGAAGGGACAGATAACTATGGCTACACCTTC. Its translation: CASSKEGTDNYGYTF.

V is TRBV28 and J is TRBJ1-5; the D gene is possibly TRBD1 (5 bases). Germline V gene data show CDR1 as MDHEN and CDR2 as SYDVKM. The CDR3 loop spans 16 amino acids. The V end lost 4 bases, the J end lost 0 bases, and 13 bases lay between the germline ends. The CDR3 coding sequence is TGTGCCAGCAGTTCCCTTGACAGCTATAGCAATCAGCCCCAGCATTTT. It translates to CASSSLDSYSNQPQHF.

The chain joins TRBV27 to TRBJ1-1; TRBD1 is a possible D gene (5 bases). The CDR3 sequence is 16 residues long. The V end lost 0 bases, the J end lost 2 bases, and 13 bases lay between the germline ends. Germline V CDR1 and CDR2: MNHEY, SMNVEV (reference sequence). The chain's CDR3 is CASSLSPVRGNTEAFF. The CDR3 coding sequence is TGTGCCAGCAGTTTATCCCCGGTGAGGGGTAACACTGAAGCTTTCTTT.

Concerning this clone: This sample includes further DNA sequences coding for the same CDR3. J is TRBJ2-6 and V is TRBV6-5; perhaps TRBD1 as D (5 bases). V lost 4 bases to trimming and J lost 0 bases, with 7 bases between them. Germline V CDR1 and CDR2: MNHEY, SVGAGI. The CDR3 runs 15 residues. CDR3 in DNA: TGTGCCAGCAGTTTAGGACACTCTGGGGCCAACGTCCTGACTTTC. Translating gives CASSLGHSGANVLTF.

The chain couples TRBV7-9 to TRBJ1-3; D gene ambiguous. Trimming left V 4 bases short and J 0 bases short, with 13 bases between. This CDR3 has 16 residues. Per germline, CDR1 SEHNR and CDR2 FQNEAQ (reference sequence). The CDR3: CASSSSARSSGNTIYF. The DNA for the CDR3 is TGTGCCAGCAGCTCATCAGCGAGGAGCTCTGGAAACACCATATATTTT. Full variable domain (missing parts from reference TRBV7-9 and TRBJ1-3): DTGVSQNPRHKITKRGQNVTFRCDPISEHNRLYWYRQTLGQGPEFLTYFQNEAQLEKSRLLSDRFSAERPKGSFSTLEIQRTEQGDSAMYLCASSSSARSSGNTIYFGEGSWLTVV.

The CDR3 reads CATSLERTESNQPQHF. The DNA for the CDR3 is TGTGCCACCAGCCTCGAGCGGACAGAAAGCAATCAGCCCCAGCATTTT. The chain recombines TRBV15 with TRBJ1-5, with D tentatively TRBD1 (6 bases). CDR3 length: 16 amino acids. V shed 5 bases and J shed 1 base, with 15 bases lying between them. The germline V gene encodes CDR1 LNHNV and CDR2 YYDKDF (reference sequence).

The rearrangement uses TRBV2 and TRBJ1-4; TRBD1 is a possible D gene (5 bases). The V end lost 8 bases, the J end lost 13 bases, and 14 bases lay between the germline ends. Per germline, CDR1 SNHLY and CDR2 FYNNEI. The CDR3 consists of 11 residues. As DNA, the CDR3 is TGTGCCAGCTCGGGAGGGGTGCGACTGTTTTTT. Encoded protein: CASSGGVRLFF.

J is TRBJ2-5 and V is TRBV15; no firm D call. V dropped 0 bases and J dropped 5 bases, with 13 bases sitting between them. The CDR3 is 15 amino acids. CDR1 and CDR2 from the germline V gene are LNHNV and YYDKDF (reference sequence). CDR3 nucleotide sequence: TGTGCCACCAGCAGAGAATCCGGGCCCTGGGAGACCCAGTACTTC. Its translation: CATSRESGPWETQYF. The whole variable domain, filled in from reference TRBV15 and TRBJ2-5, reads DAMVIQNPRYQVTQFGKPVTLSCSQTLNHNVMYWYQQKSSQAPKLLFHYYDKDFNNEADTPDNFQSRRPNTSFCFLDIRSPGLGDTAMYLCATSRESGPWETQYFGPGTRLLVL.

The chain is built from TRBV30 and TRBJ1-2, with no clear D. Trimming removed 5 bases at V and 3 bases at J, with 7 bases between. This CDR3 has 11 residues. Germline V lookup: CDR1 GTSNPN, CDR2 SVGIG (reference sequence). The CDR3 loop is CAWDGYYGYTF. The CDR3 DNA is TGTGCCTGGGACGGATACTATGGCTACACCTTC.